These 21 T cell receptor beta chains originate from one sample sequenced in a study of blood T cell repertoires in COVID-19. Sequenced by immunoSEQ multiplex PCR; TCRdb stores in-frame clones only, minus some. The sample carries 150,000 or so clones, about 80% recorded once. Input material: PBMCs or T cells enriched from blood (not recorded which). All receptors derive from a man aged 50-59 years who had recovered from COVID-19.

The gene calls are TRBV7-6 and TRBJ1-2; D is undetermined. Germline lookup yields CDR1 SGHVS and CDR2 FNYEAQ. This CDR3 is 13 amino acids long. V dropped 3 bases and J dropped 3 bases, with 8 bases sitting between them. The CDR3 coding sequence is TGTGCCAGCAGCTTTGGTCAGGACTATGGCTACACCTTC. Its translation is CASSFGQDYGYTF.

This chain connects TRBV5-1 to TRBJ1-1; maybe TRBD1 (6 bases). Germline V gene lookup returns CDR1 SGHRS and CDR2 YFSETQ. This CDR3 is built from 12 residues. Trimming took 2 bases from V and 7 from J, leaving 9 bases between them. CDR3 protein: CASSFRQDEAFF. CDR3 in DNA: TGCGCCAGCAGCTTTAGACAGGATGAAGCTTTCTTT.

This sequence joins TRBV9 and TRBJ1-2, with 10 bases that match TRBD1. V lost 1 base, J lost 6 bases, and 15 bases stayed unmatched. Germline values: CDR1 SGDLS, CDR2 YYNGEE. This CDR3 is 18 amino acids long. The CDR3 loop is CASSVQNRDRGTSNGYTF. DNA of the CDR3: TGTGCCAGCAGCGTACAGAACCGGGACAGGGGAACGTCTAATGGCTACACCTTC.

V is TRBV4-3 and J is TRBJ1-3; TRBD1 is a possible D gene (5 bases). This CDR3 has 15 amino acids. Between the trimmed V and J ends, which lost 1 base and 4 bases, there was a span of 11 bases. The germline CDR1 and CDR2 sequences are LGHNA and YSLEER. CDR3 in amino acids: CASSQVVSGGNTIYF. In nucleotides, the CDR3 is TGCGCCAGCAGCCAAGTCGTCTCAGGGGGAAACACCATATATTTT.

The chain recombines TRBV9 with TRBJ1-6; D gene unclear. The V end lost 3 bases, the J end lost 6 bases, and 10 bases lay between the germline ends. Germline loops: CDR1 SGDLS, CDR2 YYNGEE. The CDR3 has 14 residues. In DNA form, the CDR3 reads TGTGCCAGCAGCGCGGGAGTTTCTAATTCACCCCTCCACTTT. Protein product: CASSAGVSNSPLHF.

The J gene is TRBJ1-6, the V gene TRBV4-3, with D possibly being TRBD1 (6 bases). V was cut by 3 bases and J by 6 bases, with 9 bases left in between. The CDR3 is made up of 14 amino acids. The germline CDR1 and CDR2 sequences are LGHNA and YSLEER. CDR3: CASSQDRANSPLHF. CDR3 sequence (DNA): TGCGCCAGCAGCCAGGACAGAGCTAATTCACCCCTCCACTTT.

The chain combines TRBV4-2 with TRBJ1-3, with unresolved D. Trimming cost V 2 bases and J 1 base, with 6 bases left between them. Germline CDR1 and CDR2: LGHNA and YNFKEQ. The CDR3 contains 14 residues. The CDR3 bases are TGTGCCAGCAGCCAATCCAGGTCTGGAAACACCATATATTTT. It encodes CASSQSRSGNTIYF.

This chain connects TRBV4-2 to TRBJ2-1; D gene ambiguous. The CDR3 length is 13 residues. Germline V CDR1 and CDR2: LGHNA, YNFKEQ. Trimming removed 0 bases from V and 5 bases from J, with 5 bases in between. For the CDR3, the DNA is TGTGCCAGCAGCCAAGATTCAAACAATGAGCAGTTCTTC. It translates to CASSQDSNNEQFF.

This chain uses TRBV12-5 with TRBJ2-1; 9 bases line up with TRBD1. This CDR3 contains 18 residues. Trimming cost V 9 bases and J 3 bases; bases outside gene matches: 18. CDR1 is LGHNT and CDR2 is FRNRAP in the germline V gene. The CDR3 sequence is CASPGQGFLGTNYNEQFF. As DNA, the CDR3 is TGTGCTAGCCCGGGACAGGGTTTTTTGGGGACTAACTACAATGAGCAGTTCTTC.

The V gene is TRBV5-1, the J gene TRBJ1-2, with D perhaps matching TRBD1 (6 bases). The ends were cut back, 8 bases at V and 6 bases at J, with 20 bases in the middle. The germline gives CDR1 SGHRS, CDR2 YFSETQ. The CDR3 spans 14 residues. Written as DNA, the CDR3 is TGCGCCAGTACGACAGGCGATGAAGGTAATGGCTACACCTTC. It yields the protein CASTTGDEGNGYTF.

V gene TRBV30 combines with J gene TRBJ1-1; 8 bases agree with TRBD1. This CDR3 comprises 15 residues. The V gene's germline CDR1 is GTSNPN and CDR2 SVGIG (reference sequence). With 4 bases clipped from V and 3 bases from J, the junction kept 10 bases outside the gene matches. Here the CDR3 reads CAWKGVRGQDTEAFF. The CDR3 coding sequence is TGTGCCTGGAAGGGGGTTAGGGGACAGGACACTGAAGCTTTCTTT. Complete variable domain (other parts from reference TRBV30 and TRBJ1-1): SQTIHQWPATLVQPVGSPLSLECTVEGTSNPNLYWYRQAAGRGLQLLFYSVGIGQISSEVPQNLSASRPQDRQFILSSKKLLLSDSGFYLCAWKGVRGQDTEAFFGQGTRLTVV.

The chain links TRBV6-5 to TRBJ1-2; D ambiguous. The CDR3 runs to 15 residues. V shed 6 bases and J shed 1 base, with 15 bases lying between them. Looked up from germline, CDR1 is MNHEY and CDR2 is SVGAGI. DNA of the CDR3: TGTGCCAGCAGGGCATTAGTAGAGGGTAACTATGGCTACACCTTC. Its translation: CASRALVEGNYGYTF.

CDR3: CASSQDGGTYEQYF. CDR3 bases: TGCGCCAGCAGCCAAGACGGAGGTACCTACGAGCAGTACTTC. This chain links TRBV4-1 with TRBJ2-7; D is possibly TRBD2 (5 bases). The CDR3 covers 14 residues. Germline V CDR1 and CDR2: MGHRA, YSYEKL. V dropped 0 bases and J dropped 2 bases, with 8 bases sitting between them.

The CDR3 nucleotides read TGTGCCAGCAGCTGGTGGGGCGGTTTTAGCAGGGAGGTTTTAGATGAAAAACTGTTTTTT. Its protein product is CASSWWGGFSREVLDEKLFF. The rearrangement links TRBV5-8 to TRBJ1-4; tentatively, D is TRBD1 (5 bases). The CDR3 runs to 20 residues. V was pared by 3 bases and J by 6 bases, with 30 bases between. Germline-derived CDR1 and CDR2 are SGHTS and YDEGEE.

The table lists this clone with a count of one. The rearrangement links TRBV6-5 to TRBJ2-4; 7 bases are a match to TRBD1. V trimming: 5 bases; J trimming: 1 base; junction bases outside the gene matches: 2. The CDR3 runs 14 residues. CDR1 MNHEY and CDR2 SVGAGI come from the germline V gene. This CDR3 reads CASSPGQAKNIQYF. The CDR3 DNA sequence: TGTGCCAGCAGTCCGGGACAGGCCAAAAACATTCAGTACTTC.

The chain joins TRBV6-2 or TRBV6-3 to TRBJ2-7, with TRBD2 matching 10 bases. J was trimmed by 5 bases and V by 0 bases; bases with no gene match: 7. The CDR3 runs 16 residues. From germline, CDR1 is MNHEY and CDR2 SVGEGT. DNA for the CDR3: TGTGCCAGCAGTTACTCGACCGGGACTAGCGTACACGAGCAGTACTTC. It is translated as CASSYSTGTSVHEQYF.

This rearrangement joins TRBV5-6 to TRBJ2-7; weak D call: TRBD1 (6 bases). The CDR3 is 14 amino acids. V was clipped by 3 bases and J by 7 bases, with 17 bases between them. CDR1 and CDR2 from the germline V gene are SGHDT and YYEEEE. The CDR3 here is CASSYRAGLGEQYF. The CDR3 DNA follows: TGTGCCAGCAGCTACAGGGCTGGCTTGGGAGAGCAGTACTTC.

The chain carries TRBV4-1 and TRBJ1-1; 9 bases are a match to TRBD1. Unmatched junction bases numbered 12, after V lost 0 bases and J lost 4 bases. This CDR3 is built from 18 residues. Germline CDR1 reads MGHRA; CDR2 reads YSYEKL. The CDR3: CASSQDAGYGTGSTEAFF. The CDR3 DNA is TGCGCCAGCAGCCAAGATGCGGGGTACGGGACAGGGTCCACTGAAGCTTTCTTT.

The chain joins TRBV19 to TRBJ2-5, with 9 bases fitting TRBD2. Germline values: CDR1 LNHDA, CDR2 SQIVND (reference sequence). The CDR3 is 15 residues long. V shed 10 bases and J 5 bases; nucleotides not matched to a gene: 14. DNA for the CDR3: TGTGCCACCACCATGGGTGGGACTAGCTCCGAGACCCAGTACTTC. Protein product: CATTMGGTSSETQYF.

The DNA of the CDR3 is TGTGCCAGCAGGCGCCAGGGTGCTAACTATGGCTACACCTTC. Translated: CASRRQGANYGYTF. The chain joins TRBV5-4 to TRBJ1-2; possibly TRBD1 for D (5 bases). V shed 5 bases and J shed 0 bases, with 11 bases lying between them. Germline CDR1 and CDR2: SGHNT and YYREEE (reference sequence). There are 14 residues in the CDR3.

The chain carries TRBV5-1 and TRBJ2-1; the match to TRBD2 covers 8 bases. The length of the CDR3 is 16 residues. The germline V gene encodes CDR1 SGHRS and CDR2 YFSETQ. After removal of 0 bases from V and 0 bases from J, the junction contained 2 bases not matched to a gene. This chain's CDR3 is CASSLDLAGSYNEQFF. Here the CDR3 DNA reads TGCGCCAGCAGCTTGGATCTAGCGGGCTCCTACAATGAGCAGTTCTTC.